This TCR beta chain was recorded in a study of cytomegalovirus exposure and HLA in healthy donors. Findings of the study overall: In an earlier analysis, in roughly 580 donors, most V segments appeared productive either ~87% or ~30% of the time. Researchers reportedly found TCR beta sequences accurately predicted most subjects' HLA-A and HLA-B alleles. Most TCR sequences proved rare, with some public TCRs found in many donors.

The primer mix had 60 Vbeta and 13 Jbeta primers. Profiling relied on immunoSEQ multiplex PCR, and the TCRdb table lists in-frame clones only, not all of them. The profile covers some 170,000 clones, with roughly 85% appearing a single time and less than 8% taken by the ten largest. The CDR3 sequence is 14 residues long. V lost 4 bases and J lost 1; bases outside the gene matches: 3. Germline values: CDR1 SGHRS, CDR2 YFSETQ. Worth noting for this clone: The antigen is not known.

V gene TRBV5-1 combines with J gene TRBJ2-5, with 8 bases fitting TRBD2. Sequences were obtained from PBMCs. This TCR was sampled from a middle-aged man in good health and CMV-seropositive. The CDR3 DNA follows: TGCGCCAGCAGCCACGGACTAGCCCAAGAGACCCAGTACTTC. It encodes CASSHGLAQETQYF.